This TCR beta chain was retrieved from a study of shared T cell receptors in the human thymus. Repertoires were generated with immunoSEQ multiplex PCR, while TCRdb's copy carries only in-frame clones and drops some. The table records about 660,000 clones, about 89% of them present only once. The CDR3 totals 15 residues. Germline CDR1 is LGHNT and CDR2 is FRNRAP. The V and J ends lost 5 bases and 0 bases respectively, with 13 bases between them. This sample also appeared in a second study, on human thymus T cells. That report notes: Related research reported highly overlapping thymic repertoires among unrelated individuals.

V is TRBV12-5 and J is TRBJ1-1, with D possibly TRBD1 on 6 matching bases. This TCR derives from a boy in the first two years of life with a congenital heart defect. The source material was thymocytes. For the CDR3, the DNA is TGTGCTAGTGGTGCGCTCGGACAGTTGAACACTGAAGCTTTCTTT. The encoded protein is CASGALGQLNTEAFF.